The next 3 T cell receptor beta chains were all read from a single sample in a study of T cells in tuberculosis (dated 2018 in TCRdb). The receptor library was made with the immunoSEQ multiplex PCR assay. TCRdb took over this immuneACCESS table, retaining in-frame rearrangements with V and J assigned. Such tables are incomplete; in checked studies, under half of the missing clones stem from an unresolved V gene, and the remainder is unexplained. Counted in this sample were about 29,000 clones; almost 90% of them appeared once. The leading ten clones occupy roughly 6% of the sample. Material: PBMCs. The source is a donor aged 10-29 years with latent tuberculosis or without tuberculosis infection.

The chain couples TRBV28 to TRBJ2-5, with TRBD2 matching 10 bases. The CDR3 is 16 amino acids. Trimming took 6 bases from V and 0 from J; bases not matched to a gene: 7. CDR1 is MDHEN and CDR2 is SYDVKM in the germline V gene. The DNA of the CDR3 is TGTGCCAGCAGCCCATATAGCGGGGGGTACCAAGAGACCCAGTACTTC. The encoded protein is CASSPYSGGYQETQYF. The full variable domain, with the rest looked up from reference TRBV28 and TRBJ2-5, is DVKVTQSSRYLVKRTGEKVFLECVQDMDHENMFWYRQDPGLGLRLIYFSYDVKMKEKGDIPEGYSVSREKKERFSLILESASTNQTSMYLCASSPYSGGYQETQYFGPGTRLLVL.

The gene calls are TRBV7-2 and TRBJ2-7, with 10 positions matching TRBD1. The CDR3 consists of 15 residues. The germline CDR1 and CDR2 sequences are SGHTA and FQGNSA. With V trimmed by 4 bases and J by 2 bases, 5 bases remained unmatched. The CDR3 DNA reads TGTGCCAGCAGCTCGCGGGACAGGGGCGCCTACGAGCAGTACTTC. This codes for CASSSRDRGAYEQYF.

V usage is TRBV19 and J usage is TRBJ2-4; TRBD2 aligns across 7 bases. The ends lost 5 bases at V and 6 bases at J; junction bases unmatched: 13. CDR3 length: 16 amino acids. CDR1 and CDR2 from the germline V gene are LNHDA and SQIVND (reference sequence). The CDR3 DNA reads TGTGCCAGTAGTGCACCTACTAGCGTCGTAACAAACATTCAGTACTTC. Translated: CASSAPTSVVTNIQYF.